This T cell receptor (beta chain) was recorded in a study of shared clonotypes between healthy human individuals. Everyone who donated was a Caucasian adult who lived in Nashville, Tennessee. Germline V CDR1 and CDR2: GTSNPN, SVGIG (reference sequence). The CDR3 has 13 residues. V was cut by 1 base and J by 3 bases, with 9 bases left in between. Method: immunoSEQ multiplex PCR; TCRdb's copy keeps in-frame clones and lacks some. The sample comprises about 1.1 million clones, roughly 80% of which are singletons, and 0.89% rests with the top ten. Sequencing was performed on memory CD4+ T cells from PBMCs. Subset defined: CD45RA-negative fraction. The TCR sequence derives from a man aged 18-30 years in good health. Some clones in this sample may be carry-over from other donors' samples. This sequence joins TRBV30 and TRBJ1-2; D gene uncertain. The CDR3: CAWSGAGDYGYTF. DNA of the CDR3: TGTGCCTGGAGTGGGGCAGGAGACTATGGCTACACCTTC.